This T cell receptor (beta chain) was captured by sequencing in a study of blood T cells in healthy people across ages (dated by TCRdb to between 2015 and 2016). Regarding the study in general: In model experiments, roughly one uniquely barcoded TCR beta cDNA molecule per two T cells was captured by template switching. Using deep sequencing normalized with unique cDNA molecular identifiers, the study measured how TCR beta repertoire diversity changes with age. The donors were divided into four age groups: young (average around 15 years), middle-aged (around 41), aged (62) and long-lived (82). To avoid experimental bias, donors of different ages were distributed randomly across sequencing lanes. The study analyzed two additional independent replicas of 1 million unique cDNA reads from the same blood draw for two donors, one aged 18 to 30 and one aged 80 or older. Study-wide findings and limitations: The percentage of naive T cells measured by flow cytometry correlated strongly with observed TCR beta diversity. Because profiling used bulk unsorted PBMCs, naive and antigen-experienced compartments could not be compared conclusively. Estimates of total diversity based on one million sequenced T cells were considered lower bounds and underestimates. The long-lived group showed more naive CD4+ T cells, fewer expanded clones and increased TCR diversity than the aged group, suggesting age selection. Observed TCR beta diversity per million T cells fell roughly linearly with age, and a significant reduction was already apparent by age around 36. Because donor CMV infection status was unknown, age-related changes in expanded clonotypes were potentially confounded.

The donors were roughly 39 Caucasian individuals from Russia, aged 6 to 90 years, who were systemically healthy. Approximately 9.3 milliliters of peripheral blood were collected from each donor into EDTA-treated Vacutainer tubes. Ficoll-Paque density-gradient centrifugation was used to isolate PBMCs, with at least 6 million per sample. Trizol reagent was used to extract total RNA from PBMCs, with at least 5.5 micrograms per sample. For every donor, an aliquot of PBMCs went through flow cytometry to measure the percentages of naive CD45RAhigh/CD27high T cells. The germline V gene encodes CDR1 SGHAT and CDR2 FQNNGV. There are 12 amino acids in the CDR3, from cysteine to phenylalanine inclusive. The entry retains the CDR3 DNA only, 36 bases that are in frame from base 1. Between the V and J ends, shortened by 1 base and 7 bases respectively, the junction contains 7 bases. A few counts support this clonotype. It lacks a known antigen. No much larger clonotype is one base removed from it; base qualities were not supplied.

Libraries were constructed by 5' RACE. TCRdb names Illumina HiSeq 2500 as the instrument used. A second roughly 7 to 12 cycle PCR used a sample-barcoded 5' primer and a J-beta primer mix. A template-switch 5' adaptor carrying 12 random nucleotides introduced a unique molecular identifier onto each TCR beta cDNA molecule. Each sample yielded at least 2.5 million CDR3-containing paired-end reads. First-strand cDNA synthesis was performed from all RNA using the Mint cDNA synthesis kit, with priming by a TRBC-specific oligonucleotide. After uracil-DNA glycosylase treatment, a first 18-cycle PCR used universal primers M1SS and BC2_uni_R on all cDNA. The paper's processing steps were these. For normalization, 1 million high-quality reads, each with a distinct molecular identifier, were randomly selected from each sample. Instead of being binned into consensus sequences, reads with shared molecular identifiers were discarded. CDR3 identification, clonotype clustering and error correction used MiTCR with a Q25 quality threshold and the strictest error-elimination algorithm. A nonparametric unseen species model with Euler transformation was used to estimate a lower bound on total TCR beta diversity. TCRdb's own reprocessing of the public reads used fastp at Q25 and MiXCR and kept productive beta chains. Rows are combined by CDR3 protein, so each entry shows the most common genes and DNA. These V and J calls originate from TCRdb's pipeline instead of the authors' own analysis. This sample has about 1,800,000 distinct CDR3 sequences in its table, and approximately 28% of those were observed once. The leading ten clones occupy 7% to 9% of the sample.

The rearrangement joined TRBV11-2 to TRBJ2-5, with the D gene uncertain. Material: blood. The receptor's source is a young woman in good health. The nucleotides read TGTGCCAGCAGCTTAGTGGATAGGACCCAGTACTTC. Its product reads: CASSLVDRTQYF.